Each of the 25 T cell receptor beta chains below was sequenced from the same sample in a study of T cell responses to AZD1222 COVID-19 vaccine. The method was immunoSEQ multiplex PCR; TCRdb's version includes in-frame clones alone and lacks a portion of them. The table has around 89,000 clones, approximately 89% seen once. The sample here was peripheral blood, taken 28 days after the second AZD1222 dose. These receptor sequences come from an adult who received the AZD1222 COVID-19 vaccine.

This chain links TRBV2 with TRBJ1-3; possibly TRBD1 for D (6 bases). V was cut by 6 bases and J by 0 bases, with 12 bases left in between. From germline, CDR1 is SNHLY and CDR2 FYNNEI. The CDR3 consists of 15 residues. The CDR3 loop reads CASSRTGISGNTIYF. The DNA of the CDR3 is TGTGCCAGCAGCCGCACAGGGATCTCTGGAAACACCATATATTTT.

This chain joins TRBV5-1 and TRBJ2-7; 8 bases are shared with TRBD1. J gave up 3 bases and V 0 bases, and 2 bases lay outside the gene matches. Germline CDR1 is SGHRS and CDR2 is YFSETQ. This CDR3 region has 14 residues. The CDR3 protein is CASSLGQGFYEQYF. For the CDR3, the DNA is TGCGCCAGCAGCTTGGGACAGGGGTTCTACGAGCAGTACTTC.

This clone came up a few times. This chain connects TRBV29-1 to TRBJ1-2, with D perhaps matching TRBD1 (6 bases). V was pared by 4 bases and J by 2 bases, with 20 bases between. The V gene's germline CDR1 is SQVTM and CDR2 ANQGSEA. The CDR3 covers 16 residues. This CDR3 is CSVVEGGVRRNYGYTF. CDR3 coding DNA: TGCAGCGTTGTGGAGGGGGGTGTTCGGCGCAACTATGGCTACACCTTC. The whole variable domain, filled in from reference TRBV29-1 and TRBJ1-2, reads SAVISQKPSRDICQRGTSLTIQCQVDSQVTMMFWYRQQPGQSLTLIATANQGSEATYESGFVIDKFPISRPNLTFSTLTVSNMSPEDSSIYLCSVVEGGVRRNYGYTFGSGTRLTVV.

Only a few counts were recorded for this clone. Distinct nucleotide sequences in the sample also encode this CDR3. The chain is built from TRBV27 and TRBJ1-1, with D perhaps TRBD1 (6 bases). Trimming took off 5 bases at V and 2 bases at J, with 9 bases between the two ends. The CDR3 covers 13 residues. Per germline, CDR1 MNHEY and CDR2 SMNVEV (reference sequence). In nucleotides, the CDR3 is TGTGCCAGCAGTACAGGGTTAAACACTGAAGCTTTCTTT. Translating gives CASSTGLNTEAFF.

DNA of the CDR3: TGTGCCAGTAGTATAAGGCTCACAGGGAATGAAAAACTGTTTTTT. Protein sequence: CASSIRLTGNEKLFF. This chain uses TRBV19 with TRBJ1-4; D is possibly TRBD1 (6 bases). This CDR3 is 15 amino acids long. V dropped 2 bases and J dropped 5 bases, with 12 bases sitting between them. Germline CDR1 is LNHDA and CDR2 is SQIVND (reference sequence).

This clone appeared a single time. The chain links TRBV28 to TRBJ2-7, with D uncertain. The length of the CDR3 is 13 residues. Germline V gives CDR1 MDHEN, CDR2 SYDVKM. Trimming removed 2 bases at V and 6 bases at J, with 11 bases between. As DNA, the CDR3 is TGTGCCAGCAGTTTAAGCGACTCTCGCGAGCAGTACTTC. This sequence encodes CASSLSDSREQYF.

The chain recombines TRBV11-2 with TRBJ1-2; a weak D match, TRBD1 (6 bases). This CDR3 has 15 residues. Per the germline V gene, CDR1 is SGHAT and CDR2 is FQNNGV. V gave up 2 bases and J gave up 8 bases, with 18 bases separating them. Written as DNA, the CDR3 is TGTGCCAGCAGCTTATATCCGGGTCGGCAGGGGGGCTACACCTTC. It encodes CASSLYPGRQGGYTF.

The rearrangement links TRBV10-1 to TRBJ1-1; D remains unclear. CDR1 WNHNN and CDR2 SYGVQD come from the germline V gene (reference sequence). This CDR3 comprises 13 residues. The V gene lost 6 bases and the J gene lost 1 base, with 9 bases spanning the gap. In DNA, the CDR3 is TGCGCCAGCAGCATCGACCCGAACACTGAAGCTTTCTTT. Protein product: CASSIDPNTEAFF.

The V and J genes are TRBV5-1 and TRBJ1-2, with 11 bases matching TRBD1. V lost 4 bases and J lost 3; bases outside the gene matches: 8. The CDR3 is 16 residues long. Germline assignment: CDR1 SGHRS and CDR2 YFSETQ. The CDR3 is CASSPSGTGGYYGYTF. CDR3 sequence (DNA): TGCGCCAGCAGCCCATCCGGGACAGGGGGGTACTATGGCTACACCTTC. Complete variable domain (other parts from reference TRBV5-1 and TRBJ1-2): KAGVTQTPRYLIKTRGQQVTLSCSPISGHRSVSWYQQTPGQGLQFLFEYFSETQRNKGNFPGRFSGRQFSNSRSEMNVSTLELGDSALYLCASSPSGTGGYYGYTFGSGTRLTVV.

This chain uses TRBV9 with TRBJ1-1; D is unresolved. Germline values: CDR1 SGDLS, CDR2 YYNGEE. The CDR3 contains 14 residues. The V end lost 2 bases, the J end lost 6 bases, and 14 bases lay between the germline ends. CDR3 residues: CASSVVYGSAEAFF. The CDR3 coding sequence is TGTGCCAGCAGCGTTGTATATGGGTCGGCTGAAGCTTTCTTT.

The V and J genes are TRBV2 and TRBJ2-5, with TRBD2 matching 7 bases. V lost 9 bases and J lost 5; bases outside the gene matches: 18. Germline lookup yields CDR1 SNHLY and CDR2 FYNNEI. The length of the CDR3 is 16 residues. The CDR3, as DNA: TGTGCCAGGCAAGGCTCAGGGCGCGGGAGTGTGGAGACCCAGTACTTC. It specifies CARQGSGRGSVETQYF.

J is TRBJ2-1 and V is TRBV7-2; 9 bases map to TRBD1. CDR1 SGHTA and CDR2 FQGNSA come from the germline V gene. The CDR3 covers 16 residues. V lost 5 bases and J lost 4; bases outside the gene matches: 9. CDR3 residues: CASSKTPGQGYNEQFF. CDR3 nucleotides: TGTGCCAGCAGCAAAACACCGGGACAGGGTTACAATGAGCAGTTCTTC.

This sequence joins TRBV6-5 and TRBJ1-2, with 10 nucleotides matching TRBD1. Germline V gene lookup returns CDR1 MNHEY and CDR2 SVGAGI. CDR3 length: 14 residues. V lost 4 bases and J lost 7; bases outside the gene matches: 6. Here the CDR3 DNA reads TGTGCCAGCAGTTTCCGACAGGGGGCTCGTGGCTACACCTTC. This translates into CASSFRQGARGYTF.

The rearrangement links TRBV3-1 (or the pseudogene TRBV3-2) to TRBJ1-2; D is undetermined. Trimming stripped 4 bases from V and 0 bases from J, with 9 bases between. The CDR3 consists of 14 residues. Per germline, CDR1 LGHDT and CDR2 YNNKEL (reference sequence). As DNA, the CDR3 is TGTGCCAGCAGCCGAGTCGGGGCTAACTATGGCTACACCTTC. Translation: CASSRVGANYGYTF.

The chain links TRBV2 to TRBJ1-1; 9 bases align to TRBD1. V lost 6 bases, J lost 11 bases, and 19 bases stayed unmatched. Looked up from germline, CDR1 is SNHLY and CDR2 is FYNNEI. This CDR3 is 16 amino acids long. The CDR3 DNA is TGTGCCAGCAGCACAGGGGGCGAGGGAACCCGGATGACGGCTTTCTTT. Encoded protein: CASSTGGEGTRMTAFF. The full variable domain, in which reference TRBV2 and TRBJ1-1 provide the parts outside the CDR3, is EPEVTQTPSHQVTQMGQEVILRCVPISNHLYFYWYRQILGQKVEFLVSFYNNEISEKSEIFDDQFSVERPDGSNFTLKIRSTKLEDSAMYFCASSTGGEGTRMTAFFGQGTRLTVV.

The chain links TRBV3-1 (or the pseudogene TRBV3-2) to TRBJ1-1; D is possibly TRBD1 (6 bases). Trimming removed 5 bases from V and 2 bases from J, with 12 bases in between. Germline loops: CDR1 LGHDT, CDR2 YNNKEL (reference sequence). CDR3 length: 14 amino acids. Here the CDR3 DNA reads TGTGCCAGCAGCTATAGGACAGCCAACACTGAAGCTTTCTTT. This encodes CASSYRTANTEAFF.

The chain is built from TRBV18 and TRBJ2-1, with D unclear. Looked up from germline, CDR1 is KGHSH and CDR2 is LQKENI. The CDR3 loop spans 16 amino acids. V was cut by 3 bases and J by 2 bases, with 14 bases left in between. CDR3 loop: CASSPERRRTYNEQFF. The CDR3 bases are TGTGCCAGCTCACCCGAAAGACGGCGCACCTACAATGAGCAGTTCTTC.

This sequence joins TRBV5-1 and TRBJ1-2, with TRBD1 as a possible D gene (6 bases). The CDR3 contains 15 residues. CDR1 is SGHRS, CDR2 YFSETQ, per germline. Trimming cost V 6 bases and J 1 base, with 16 bases left between them. CDR3 nucleotides: TGCGCCAGCATCCCCCGCACAGGGAGTAACTATGGCTACACCTTC. It is translated as CASIPRTGSNYGYTF.

The chain carries TRBV14 and TRBJ1-4; the D is unclear. V was cut by 4 bases and J by 0 bases, with 9 bases left in between. The CDR3 has 15 residues. CDR1 and CDR2 from the germline V gene are SGHDN and FVKESK. CDR3 sequence reads: CASSPGDATNEKLFF. In DNA, the CDR3 is TGTGCCAGCAGCCCCGGAGACGCAACTAATGAAAAACTGTTTTTT.

This sequence joins TRBV4-2 and TRBJ1-5, with D uncertain. The CDR3 extends over 15 amino acids. Germline loops: CDR1 LGHNA, CDR2 YNFKEQ. With 3 bases removed from V and 3 bases from J, the gap between germline ends came to 12 bases. This CDR3 reads CASSHVRAINQPQHF. The CDR3, as DNA: TGTGCCAGCAGCCACGTCCGGGCGATCAATCAGCCCCAGCATTTT.

The chain combines TRBV7-2 with TRBJ2-2; no firm D call. In germline, CDR1 is SGHTA, CDR2 FQGNSA. Trimming left V 5 bases short and J 5 bases short, with 6 bases between. This CDR3 contains 12 residues. The CDR3 DNA follows: TGTGCCAGCAGCCCTTATACCGGGGAGCTGTTTTTT. As protein: CASSPYTGELFF.

The genes are TRBV3-1 (or the pseudogene TRBV3-2) and TRBJ1-1; D call uncertain. The germline CDR1 and CDR2 sequences are LGHDT and YNNKEL (reference sequence). The CDR3 spans 14 residues. The V end lost 0 bases, the J end lost 4 bases, and 9 bases lay between the germline ends. CDR3 sequence reads: CASSQDRHTTEAFF. In DNA, the CDR3 is TGTGCCAGCAGCCAAGATCGCCATACCACTGAAGCTTTCTTT.

This clone was recorded only once. V usage is TRBV2 and J usage is TRBJ2-5; 8 nucleotides line up with TRBD2. The CDR3 contains 15 residues. Germline trimming cut 6 bases from V and 7 bases from J; bases unmatched to any gene: 13. Germline V gives CDR1 SNHLY, CDR2 FYNNEI. The CDR3 loop reads CASRLLLSGGPTQYF. In DNA, the CDR3 is TGTGCCAGCAGACTTTTACTCAGCGGGGGACCGACCCAGTACTTC.

The chain carries TRBV28 and TRBJ1-6; D unresolved. V lost 2 bases, J lost 2 bases, and 1 base lay in between. The germline CDR1 and CDR2 sequences are MDHEN and SYDVKM. The CDR3 loop spans 13 amino acids. CDR3 nucleotides: TGTGCCAGCAGTTTAGCCTATAATTCACCCCTCCACTTT. Amino acid sequence: CASSLAYNSPLHF.

This sequence joins TRBV5-4 and TRBJ2-5; 9 bases map to TRBD1. The CDR3 contains 15 residues. V gave up 0 bases and J gave up 7 bases; unmatched junction bases: 7. Germline CDR1 is SGHNT and CDR2 is YYREEE (reference sequence). The CDR3 nucleotides read TGTGCCAGCAGCTTGGGGGGGACAGGGCCTTCGACCCAGTACTTC. This encodes CASSLGGTGPSTQYF.